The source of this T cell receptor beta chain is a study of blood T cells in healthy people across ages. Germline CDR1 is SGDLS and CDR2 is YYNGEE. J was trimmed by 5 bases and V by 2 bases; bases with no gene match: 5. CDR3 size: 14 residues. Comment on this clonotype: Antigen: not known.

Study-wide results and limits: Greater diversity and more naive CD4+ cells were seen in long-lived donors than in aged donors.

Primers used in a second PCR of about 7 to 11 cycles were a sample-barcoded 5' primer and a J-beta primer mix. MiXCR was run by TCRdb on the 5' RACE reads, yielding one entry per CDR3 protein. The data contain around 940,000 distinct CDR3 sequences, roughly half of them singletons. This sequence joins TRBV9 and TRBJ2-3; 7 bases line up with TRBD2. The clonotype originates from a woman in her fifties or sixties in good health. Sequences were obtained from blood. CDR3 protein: CASSVHLAGDTQYF. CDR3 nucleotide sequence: TGTGCCAGCAGCGTCCATTTAGCGGGAGATACGCAGTATTTT.